Following are 22 T cell receptor beta chains from one sample sequenced in a study of molecular identifiers for immune sequencing clone quantification (dated by TCRdb to between 2017 and 2018). Library preparation employed PCR. Sequencing took place on an Illumina HiSeq 4000. TCRdb's own reprocessing of the public reads used fastp at Q25 and MiXCR and kept productive beta chains. Every CDR3 protein is listed once, alongside the most common genes and DNA of its rows. For this sample there are around 460,000 distinct CDR3 sequences; 20% to 25% appear just once. The leading ten clones occupy about 0.8% of the sample. What was sequenced was naive CD8+ T cells from blood, with Jurkat cell RNA spiked in. The cell subset or site label on this specimen signifies: FACS-sorted CD8+CD4-CCR7+CD45RA+ naive T cells. These receptors were obtained from a human donor in good health. Some libraries in this study had Jurkat cell RNA spiked in.

V is TRBV4-1 and J is TRBJ2-2, with 9 positions matching TRBD2. The CDR3 extends over 18 amino acids. The trim removed 3 bases at V and 0 bases at J, leaving 8 bases unmatched. CDR1 and CDR2 (germline): MGHRA, YSYEKL. The CDR3 is CASSQRLADISNTGELFF. DNA of the CDR3: TGCGCCAGCAGCCAGCGACTAGCGGATATCTCGAACACCGGGGAGCTGTTTTTT.

Notes on this clonotype: A much larger clone differs by one base, so this may be a read error. V gene TRBV6-5 combines with J gene TRBJ1-1, with 7 bases lining up with TRBD1. Germline CDR1 and CDR2: MNHEY and SVGAGI. CDR3 length: 14 amino acids. J lost 4 bases, V lost 6 bases, and 8 bases had no gene match. DNA for the CDR3: TGTGCCAGCAGACACCAGGGGGAGGTCACTGAAGCTTTCTTT. Residues: CASRHQGEVTEAFF.

In this sample, this clonotype turned up many times. The chain couples TRBV6-2 or TRBV6-3 to TRBJ2-3; D unresolved. Trimming took off 7 bases at V and 2 bases at J, with 13 bases between the two ends. Germline V gene data show CDR1 as MNHEY and CDR2 as SVGEGT. The CDR3 extends over 14 amino acids. The CDR3 loop reads CASTYGSFTDTQYF. The CDR3 region has the DNA TGTGCCAGCACCTACGGAAGCTTCACAGATACGCAGTATTTT.

V gene TRBV6-2 or TRBV6-3 combines with J gene TRBJ2-7; D is undetermined. Trimming took 2 bases from V and 6 from J, leaving 11 bases between them. The CDR3 length is 13 residues. Germline-derived CDR1 and CDR2 are MNHEY and SVGEGT. CDR3 residues: CASSYVEASEQYF. The CDR3 region has the DNA TGTGCCAGCAGTTACGTCGAGGCCAGCGAGCAGTACTTC.

The rearrangement links TRBV4-3 to TRBJ2-1; 12 bases are shared with TRBD2. Losses at the gene ends were 1 base for V and 4 bases for J; bases not matched to a gene: 5. The CDR3 totals 17 residues. Germline loops: CDR1 LGHNA, CDR2 YSLEER. CDR3 amino acids: CASSQGLAGVLYNEQFF. CDR3 sequence (DNA): TGCGCCAGCAGCCAAGGACTAGCGGGGGTTCTTTACAATGAGCAGTTCTTC.

This clonotype was observed many times. The rearrangement joins TRBV7-9 to TRBJ2-3; possible D gene TRBD2, 6 bases. Germline V CDR1 and CDR2: SEHNR, FQNEAQ (reference sequence). This CDR3 has 15 amino acids. V dropped 5 bases and J dropped 6 bases, with 18 bases sitting between them. The CDR3 sequence is CASSPLAGLADTQYF. CDR3 in DNA: TGTGCCAGCAGCCCTCTTGCGGGACTTGCGGATACGCAGTATTTT.

This chain links TRBV6-2 or TRBV6-3 with TRBJ2-4; no clear D. Germline V gene lookup returns CDR1 MNHEY and CDR2 SVGEGT. The CDR3 has 14 amino acids. The V gene lost 0 bases and the J gene lost 15 bases, with 18 bases spanning the gap. The CDR3 region has the DNA TGTGCCAGCAGTTACTCCTCCAGGCCAACAGCTGTGTACTTC. It translates to CASSYSSRPTAVYF.

This chain uses TRBV4-1 with TRBJ1-3; TRBD1 is a possible D gene (6 bases). The length of the CDR3 is 17 residues. V lost 1 base to trimming and J lost 4 bases, with 17 bases between them. The germline V gene encodes CDR1 MGHRA and CDR2 YSYEKL. This CDR3 reads CASSQVSARGPGNTIYF. The DNA for the CDR3 is TGCGCCAGCAGCCAAGTTTCGGCCAGGGGACCGGGAAACACCATATATTTT.

The V gene is TRBV6-1, the J gene TRBJ2-3; no definite D call. The CDR3 runs to 15 residues. V dropped 2 bases and J dropped 2 bases, with 11 bases sitting between them. CDR1 and CDR2 (germline): MNHNS, SASEGT. The CDR3 sequence is CASSEIVADTDTQYF. The CDR3 nucleotides read TGTGCCAGCAGTGAAATCGTCGCAGACACAGATACGCAGTATTTT.

This clonotype showed up many times. CDR3 amino acids: CASSLGGQTLDYEQYF. The CDR3 bases are TGTGCCAGCAGCTTGGGGGGCCAGACCCTGGACTACGAGCAGTACTTC. The gene calls are TRBV5-5 and TRBJ2-7; maybe TRBD1 (5 bases). With 0 bases removed from V and 3 bases from J, the gap between germline ends came to 16 bases. This CDR3 region has 16 residues. The germline V gene encodes CDR1 SGHKS and CDR2 YYEKEE (reference sequence).

The rearrangement links TRBV13 to TRBJ2-4; 9 positions agree with TRBD1. V trimming: 5 bases; J trimming: 2 bases; junction bases outside the gene matches: 10. Germline V gene sequence: CDR1 PRHDT, CDR2 FYEKMQ (reference sequence). This CDR3 is built from 17 residues. The CDR3: CASSNTGTGPSKNIQYF. The CDR3 DNA follows: TGTGCCAGCAGCAATACCGGGACAGGGCCATCCAAAAACATTCAGTACTTC.

The rearrangement joins TRBV6-2 or TRBV6-3 to TRBJ1-2, with D possibly TRBD1 on 6 matching bases. Germline CDR1 is MNHEY and CDR2 is SVGEGT. V lost 2 bases and J 5 bases, leaving 12 bases between the germline ends. The CDR3 totals 14 residues. The CDR3 nucleotides are TGTGCCAGCAGTTACGAGGCAGGGGTGTATGGCTACACCTTC. Amino acids: CASSYEAGVYGYTF.

The chain employs TRBV29-1 and TRBJ1-2; tentatively, D is TRBD1 (5 bases). The CDR3 has 12 residues. Germline CDR1 reads SQVTM; CDR2 reads ANQGSEA. V lost 7 bases, J lost 7 bases, and 16 bases lay in between. This CDR3 reads CSAWEGTGGYTF. The DNA of the CDR3 is TGCAGCGCCTGGGAGGGGACGGGTGGCTACACCTTC. The whole variable domain, remainder taken from reference TRBV29-1 and TRBJ1-2, is SAVISQKPSRDICQRGTSLTIQCQVDSQVTMMFWYRQQPGQSLTLIATANQGSEATYESGFVIDKFPISRPNLTFSTLTVSNMSPEDSSIYLCSAWEGTGGYTFGSGTRLTVV.

The table lists this clonotype with a few counts. The V gene is TRBV27, the J gene TRBJ2-1; 10 bases line up with TRBD2. CDR3 length: 14 amino acids. Germline V CDR1 and CDR2: MNHEY, SMNVEV (reference sequence). J lost 5 bases, V lost 10 bases, and 8 bases had no gene match. CDR3: CATGTSDNNNEQFF. The CDR3 DNA follows: TGTGCCACCGGGACTAGCGATAATAACAATGAGCAGTTCTTC.

Comment on this clonotype: A much larger clone differs from this one at a single base, so this may be a read error. This sequence joins TRBV28 and TRBJ1-1; 8 bases are shared with TRBD1. V lost 1 base, J lost 5 bases, and 3 bases stayed unmatched. CDR1 is MDHEN, CDR2 SYDVKM, per germline. This CDR3 region has 14 residues. The CDR3 nucleotides read TGTGCCAGCAGTTTATTCACAGGGGGTACTGAAGCTTTCTTT. This gives the protein CASSLFTGGTEAFF. The full variable domain, rest sourced from reference TRBV28 and TRBJ1-1, is DVKVTQSSRYLVKRTGEKVFLECVQDMDHENMFWYRQDPGLGLRLIYFSYDVKMKEKGDIPEGYSVSREKKERFSLILESASTNQTSMYLCASSLFTGGTEAFFGQGTRLTVV.

About this clonotype itself: One junction end does not reproduce the germline sequence, and a read error may be involved. The chain uses TRBV19 and TRBJ2-2; D is perhaps TRBD2 (5 bases). Germline V gene lookup returns CDR1 LNHDA and CDR2 SQIVND (reference sequence). There are 14 residues in the CDR3. DNA of the CDR3: TGTGCCAGTAGTATAGCCGGTAACACCGGGGAGCCGTTTTTT. This sequence encodes CASSIAGNTGEPFF.

This clonotype was counted a few times. The chain employs TRBV14 and TRBJ2-2, with D hard to call. This CDR3 is built from 13 residues. V was trimmed by 1 base and J by 7 bases, leaving 7 bases between them. The V gene's germline CDR1 is SGHDN and CDR2 FVKESK. Here the CDR3 reads CASSQGNGGELFF. CDR3 sequence (DNA): TGTGCCAGCAGCCAAGGAAACGGCGGGGAGCTGTTTTTT.

This clonotype was recorded many times. The V and J genes are TRBV5-4 and TRBJ2-3; 9 nucleotides align to TRBD2. The germline V gene has CDR1 SGHNT and CDR2 YYREEE (reference sequence). Trimming removed 3 bases from V and 3 bases from J; junction bases left unmatched: 5. CDR3 size: 15 residues. DNA of the CDR3: TGTGCCAGCAGCTCCGTAGCGGGGGAGACAGATACGCAGTATTTT. Amino acid sequence: CASSSVAGETDTQYF. Together with reference TRBV5-4 and TRBJ2-3, the CDR3 gives the full variable domain: ETGVTQSPTHLIKTRGQQVTLRCSSQSGHNTVSWYQQALGQGPQFIFQYYREEENGRGNFPPRFSGLQFPNYSSELNVNALELDDSALYLCASSSVAGETDTQYFGPGTRLTVL.

This clonotype was detected many times. The chain recombines TRBV6-2 or TRBV6-3 with TRBJ2-2; D unresolved. V gave up 1 base and J gave up 6 bases, with 6 bases separating them. The CDR3 spans 13 residues. Germline V gene data show CDR1 as MNHEY and CDR2 as SVGEGT. The CDR3 DNA is TGTGCCAGCAGTTACTATGGACCCGGGGAGCTGTTTTTT. This translates into CASSYYGPGELFF.

The chain combines TRBV13 with TRBJ2-5, with TRBD2 matching 7 bases. CDR1 and CDR2 (germline): PRHDT, FYEKMQ (reference sequence). Losses at the gene ends were 4 bases for V and 0 bases for J; bases not matched to a gene: 8. The CDR3 covers 16 residues. CDR3 DNA sequence: TGTGCCAGCAGCTCAATGGGACTACAGTACCAAGAGACCCAGTACTTC. Translating it yields CASSSMGLQYQETQYF. The whole variable domain, remainder taken from reference TRBV13 and TRBJ2-5, is AAGVIQSPRHLIKEKRETATLKCYPIPRHDTVYWYQQGPGQDPQFLISFYEKMQSDKGSIPDRFSAQQFSDYHSELNMSSLELGDSALYFCASSSMGLQYQETQYFGPGTRLLVL.

This clonotype was detected many times. This chain connects TRBV3-1 to TRBJ2-5; 9 nucleotides line up with TRBD1. CDR3 size: 14 residues. V was clipped by 1 base and J by 6 bases; unmatched bases: 3. Germline values: CDR1 LGHDT, CDR2 YNNKEL (reference sequence). The CDR3 is CASSQVGQGQTQYF. Written as DNA, the CDR3 is TGTGCCAGCAGCCAAGTTGGACAGGGGCAGACCCAGTACTTC.

The chain has TRBV5-4 and TRBJ2-2, with 9 positions matching TRBD1. CDR1 and CDR2 from the germline V gene are SGHNT and YYREEE (reference sequence). The length of the CDR3 is 15 residues. The V gene end was trimmed by 0 bases and the J gene end by 5 bases; junction bases not matched to a gene: 2. Written as DNA, the CDR3 is TGTGCCAGCAGCTTGGAGACAGGGGGGACCGGGGAGCTGTTTTTT. Protein sequence: CASSLETGGTGELFF.